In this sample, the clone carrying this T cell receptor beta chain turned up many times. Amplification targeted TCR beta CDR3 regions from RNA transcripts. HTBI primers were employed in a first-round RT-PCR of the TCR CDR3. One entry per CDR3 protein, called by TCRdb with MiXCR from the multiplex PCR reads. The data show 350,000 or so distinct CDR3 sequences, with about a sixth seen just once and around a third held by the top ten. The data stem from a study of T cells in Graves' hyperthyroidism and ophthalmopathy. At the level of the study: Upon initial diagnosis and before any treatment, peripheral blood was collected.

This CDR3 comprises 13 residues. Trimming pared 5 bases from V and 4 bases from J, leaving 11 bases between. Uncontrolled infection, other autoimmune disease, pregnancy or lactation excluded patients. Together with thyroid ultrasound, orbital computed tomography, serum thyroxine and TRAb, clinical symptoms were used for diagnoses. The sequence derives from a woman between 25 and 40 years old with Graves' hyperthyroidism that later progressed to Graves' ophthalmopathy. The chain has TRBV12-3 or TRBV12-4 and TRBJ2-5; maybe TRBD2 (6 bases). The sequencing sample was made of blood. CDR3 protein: CASSAGLIETQYF. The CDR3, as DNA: TGTGCCAGCAGTGCGGGACTCATAGAGACCCAGTACTTC.